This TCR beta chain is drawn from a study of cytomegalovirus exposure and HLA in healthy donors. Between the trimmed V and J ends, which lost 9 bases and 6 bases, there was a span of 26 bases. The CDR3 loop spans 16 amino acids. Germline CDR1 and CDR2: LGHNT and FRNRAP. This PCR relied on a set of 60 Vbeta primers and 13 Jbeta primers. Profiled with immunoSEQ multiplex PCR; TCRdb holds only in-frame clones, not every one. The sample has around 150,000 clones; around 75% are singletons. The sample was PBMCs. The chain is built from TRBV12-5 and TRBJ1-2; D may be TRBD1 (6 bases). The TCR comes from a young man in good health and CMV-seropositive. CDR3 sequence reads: CARPRAYRVSKDGYTF. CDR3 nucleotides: TGTGCTAGGCCTCGCGCCTACAGGGTAAGTAAGGATGGCTACACCTTC.